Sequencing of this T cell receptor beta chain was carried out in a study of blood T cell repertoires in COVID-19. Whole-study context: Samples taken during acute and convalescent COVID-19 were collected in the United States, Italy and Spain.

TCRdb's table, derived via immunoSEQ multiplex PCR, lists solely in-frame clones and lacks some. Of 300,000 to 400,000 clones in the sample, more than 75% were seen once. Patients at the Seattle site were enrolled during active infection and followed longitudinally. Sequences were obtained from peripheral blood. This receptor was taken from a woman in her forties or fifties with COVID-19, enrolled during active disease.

The DNA of the CDR3 is TGCGCCAGCAGCCTTACTCCGGGACAGGGAACTGGAAACACCATATATTTT. Residues: CASSLTPGQGTGNTIYF. The chain joins TRBV4-1 to TRBJ1-3, with 9 bases matching TRBD1. V shed 4 bases and J 2 bases; nucleotides not matched to a gene: 9. Germline values: CDR1 MGHRA, CDR2 YSYEKL. This CDR3 has 17 residues.